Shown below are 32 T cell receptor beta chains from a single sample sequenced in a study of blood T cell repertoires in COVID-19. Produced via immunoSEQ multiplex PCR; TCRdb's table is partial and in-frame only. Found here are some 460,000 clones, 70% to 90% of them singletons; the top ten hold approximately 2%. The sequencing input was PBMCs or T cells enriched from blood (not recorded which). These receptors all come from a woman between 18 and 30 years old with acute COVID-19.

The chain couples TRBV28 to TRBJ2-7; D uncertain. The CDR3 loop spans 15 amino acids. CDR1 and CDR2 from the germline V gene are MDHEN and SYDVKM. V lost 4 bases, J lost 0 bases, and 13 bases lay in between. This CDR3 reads CASSYLDRSSYEQYF. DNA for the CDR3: TGTGCCAGCAGTTACCTGGATCGGAGCTCCTACGAGCAGTACTTC.

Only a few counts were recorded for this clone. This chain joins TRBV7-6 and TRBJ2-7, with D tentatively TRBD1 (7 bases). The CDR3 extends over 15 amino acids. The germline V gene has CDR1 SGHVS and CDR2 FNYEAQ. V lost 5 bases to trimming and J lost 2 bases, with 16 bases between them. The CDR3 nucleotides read TGTGCCAGCAGCAGAGGGGGCGGAGGGCCCTACGAGCAGTACTTC. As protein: CASSRGGGGPYEQYF.

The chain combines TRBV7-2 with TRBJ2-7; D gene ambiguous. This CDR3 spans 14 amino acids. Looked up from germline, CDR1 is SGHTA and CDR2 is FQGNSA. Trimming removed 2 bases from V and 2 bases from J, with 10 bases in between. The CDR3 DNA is TGTGCCAGCAGCTTATATGAGCGAACCTACGAGCAGTACTTC. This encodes CASSLYERTYEQYF.

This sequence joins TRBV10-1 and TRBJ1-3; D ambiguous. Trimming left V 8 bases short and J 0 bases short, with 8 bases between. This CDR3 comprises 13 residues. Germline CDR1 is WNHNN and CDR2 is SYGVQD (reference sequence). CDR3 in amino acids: CASRRNSGNTIYF. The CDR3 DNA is TGCGCCAGCCGGAGAAACTCTGGAAACACCATATATTTT.

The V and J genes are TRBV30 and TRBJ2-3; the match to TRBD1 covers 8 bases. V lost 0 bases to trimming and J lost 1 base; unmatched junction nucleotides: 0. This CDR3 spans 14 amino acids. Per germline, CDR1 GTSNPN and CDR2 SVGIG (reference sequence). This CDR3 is CAWSVQGGTDTQYF. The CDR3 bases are TGTGCCTGGAGTGTACAGGGGGGCACAGATACGCAGTATTTT.

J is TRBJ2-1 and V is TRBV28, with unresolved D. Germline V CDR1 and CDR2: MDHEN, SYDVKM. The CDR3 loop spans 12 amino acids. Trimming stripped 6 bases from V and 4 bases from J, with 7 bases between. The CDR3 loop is CASRLTYNEQFF. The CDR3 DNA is TGTGCCAGCAGGCTGACATACAATGAGCAGTTCTTC.

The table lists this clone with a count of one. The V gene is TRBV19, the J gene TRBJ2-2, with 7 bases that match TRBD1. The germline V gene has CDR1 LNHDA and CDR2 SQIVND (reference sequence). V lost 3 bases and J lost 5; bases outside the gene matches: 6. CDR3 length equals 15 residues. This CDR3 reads CASSIKTGRTGELFF. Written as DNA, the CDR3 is TGTGCCAGTAGTATTAAGACAGGGCGGACCGGGGAGCTGTTTTTT.

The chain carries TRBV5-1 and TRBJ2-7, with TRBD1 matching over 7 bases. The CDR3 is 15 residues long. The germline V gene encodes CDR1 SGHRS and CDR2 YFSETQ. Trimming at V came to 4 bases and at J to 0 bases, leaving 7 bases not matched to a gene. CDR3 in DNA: TGCGCCAGCAGCCCCGGGACAGCAGTCTCCTACGAGCAGTACTTC. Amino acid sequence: CASSPGTAVSYEQYF.

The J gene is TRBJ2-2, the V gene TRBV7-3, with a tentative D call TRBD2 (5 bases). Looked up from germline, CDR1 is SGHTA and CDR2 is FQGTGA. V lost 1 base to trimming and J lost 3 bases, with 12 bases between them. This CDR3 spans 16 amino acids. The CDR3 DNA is TGTGCCAGCAGCTTAAGGTTAACCGGGGACACCGGGGAGCTGTTTTTT. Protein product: CASSLRLTGDTGELFF.

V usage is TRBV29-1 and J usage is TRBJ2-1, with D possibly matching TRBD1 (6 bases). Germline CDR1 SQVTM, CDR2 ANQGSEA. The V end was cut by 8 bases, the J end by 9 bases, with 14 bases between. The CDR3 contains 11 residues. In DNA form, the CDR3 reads TGCAGCATATGGGACAATGGTGAGCAGTTCTTC. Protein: CSIWDNGEQFF.

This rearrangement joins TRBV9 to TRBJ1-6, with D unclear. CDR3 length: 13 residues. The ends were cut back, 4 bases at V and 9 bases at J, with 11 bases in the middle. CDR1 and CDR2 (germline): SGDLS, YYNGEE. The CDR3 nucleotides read TGTGCCAGCAGCCCACCCCACGGTTCACCCCTCCACTTT. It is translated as CASSPPHGSPLHF.

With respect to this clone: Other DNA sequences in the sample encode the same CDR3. The CDR3 nucleotides are TGTGCCAGCAGCCTCTATTACGAGCAGTACTTC. Translation: CASSLYYEQYF. The rearrangement uses TRBV7-9 and TRBJ2-7; D not resolved. Germline CDR1 SEHNR, CDR2 FQNEAQ (reference sequence). The CDR3 is made up of 11 amino acids. Deletions cut 5 bases from V and 4 bases from J, with 6 bases between. The variable domain in full, completed from reference TRBV7-9 and TRBJ2-7, reads DTGVSQNPRHKITKRGQNVTFRCDPISEHNRLYWYRQTLGQGPEFLTYFQNEAQLEKSRLLSDRFSAERPKGSFSTLEIQRTEQGDSAMYLCASSLYYEQYFGPGTRLTVT.

In DNA form, the CDR3 reads TGTGCCAGCTCTGACTCGCGGGGGGGAGATACGCAGTATTTT. Translated: CASSDSRGGDTQYF. This chain links TRBV7-2 with TRBJ2-3, with 9 bases identical to TRBD2. With 8 bases clipped from V and 5 bases from J, the junction kept 8 bases outside the gene matches. CDR1 is SGHTA and CDR2 is FQGNSA in the germline V gene. The CDR3 covers 14 residues.

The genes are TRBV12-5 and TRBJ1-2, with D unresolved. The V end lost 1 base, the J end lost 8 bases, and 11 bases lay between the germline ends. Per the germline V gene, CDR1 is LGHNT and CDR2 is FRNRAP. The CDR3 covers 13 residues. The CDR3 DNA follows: TGTGCTAGTGGTTTGGATTTTGGAGCCGGCTACACCTTC. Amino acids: CASGLDFGAGYTF.

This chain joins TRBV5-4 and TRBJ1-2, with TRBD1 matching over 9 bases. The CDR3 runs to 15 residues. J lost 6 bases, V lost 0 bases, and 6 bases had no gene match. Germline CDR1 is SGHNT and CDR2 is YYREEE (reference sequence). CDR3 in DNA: TGTGCCAGCAGCTTGGTCACAGGGGGCAGGGATGGCTACACCTTC. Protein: CASSLVTGGRDGYTF. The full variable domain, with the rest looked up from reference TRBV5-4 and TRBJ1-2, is ETGVTQSPTHLIKTRGQQVTLRCSSQSGHNTVSWYQQALGQGPQFIFQYYREEENGRGNFPPRFSGLQFPNYSSELNVNALELDDSALYLCASSLVTGGRDGYTFGSGTRLTVV.

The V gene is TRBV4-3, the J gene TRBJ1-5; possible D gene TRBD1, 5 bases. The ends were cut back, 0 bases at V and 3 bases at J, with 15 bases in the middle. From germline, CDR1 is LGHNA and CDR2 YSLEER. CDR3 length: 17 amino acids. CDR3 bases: TGCGCCAGCAGCCAAGATGGTGGGGCAGGGAACAATCAGCCCCAGCATTTT. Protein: CASSQDGGAGNNQPQHF.

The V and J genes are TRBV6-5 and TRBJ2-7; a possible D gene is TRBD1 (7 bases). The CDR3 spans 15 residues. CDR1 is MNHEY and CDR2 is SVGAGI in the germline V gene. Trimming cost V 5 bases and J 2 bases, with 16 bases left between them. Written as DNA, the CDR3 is TGTGCCAGCAGTAATAGACAGGGAGGAACCTACGAGCAGTACTTC. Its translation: CASSNRQGGTYEQYF.

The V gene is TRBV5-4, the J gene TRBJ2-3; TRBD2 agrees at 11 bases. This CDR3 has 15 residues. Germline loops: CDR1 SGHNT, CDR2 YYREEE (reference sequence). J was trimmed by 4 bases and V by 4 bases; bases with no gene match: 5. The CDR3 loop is CASSLSGGAADTQYF. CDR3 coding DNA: TGTGCCAGCAGCCTTAGCGGGGGGGCCGCAGATACGCAGTATTTT.

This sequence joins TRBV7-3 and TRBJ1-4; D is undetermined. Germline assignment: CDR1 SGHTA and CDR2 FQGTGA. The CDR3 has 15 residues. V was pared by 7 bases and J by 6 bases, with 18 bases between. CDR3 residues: CASTQVVGVDEKLFF. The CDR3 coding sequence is TGTGCCAGCACCCAAGTGGTGGGCGTTGATGAAAAACTGTTTTTT.

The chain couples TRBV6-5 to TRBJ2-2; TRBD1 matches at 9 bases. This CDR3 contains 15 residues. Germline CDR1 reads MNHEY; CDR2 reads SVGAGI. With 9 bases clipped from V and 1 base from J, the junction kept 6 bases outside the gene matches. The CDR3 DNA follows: TGTGCCAGTAACCCGGGACAGGGGAACACCGGGGAGCTGTTTTTT. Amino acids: CASNPGQGNTGELFF.

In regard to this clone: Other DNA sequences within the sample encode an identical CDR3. The CDR3 sequence is CASRQGDSGNTIYF. In DNA form, the CDR3 reads TGTGCCAGCAGACAGGGAGATTCTGGAAACACCATATATTTT. This rearrangement joins TRBV6-5 to TRBJ1-3; the D gene is possibly TRBD1 (6 bases). The germline V gene has CDR1 MNHEY and CDR2 SVGAGI. The CDR3 has 14 residues. Trimming shortened V by 6 bases and J by 1 base, and 10 bases separated the two germline ends.

This CDR3 reads CASSPRSKRSDTGELFF. CDR3 bases: TGTGCCAGCAGCCCAAGATCAAAGAGGAGCGACACCGGGGAGCTGTTTTTT. The rearrangement joins TRBV11-2 to TRBJ2-2, with D unclear. The germline CDR1 and CDR2 sequences are SGHAT and FQNNGV. CDR3 length: 17 amino acids. V was pared by 5 bases and J by 3 bases, with 19 bases between.

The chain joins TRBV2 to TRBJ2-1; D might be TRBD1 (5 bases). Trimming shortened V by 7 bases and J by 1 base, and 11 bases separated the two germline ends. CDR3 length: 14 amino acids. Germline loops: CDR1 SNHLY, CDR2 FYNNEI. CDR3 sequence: CASMGQGSYNEQFF. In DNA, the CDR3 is TGTGCCAGCATGGGGCAGGGATCCTACAATGAGCAGTTCTTC.

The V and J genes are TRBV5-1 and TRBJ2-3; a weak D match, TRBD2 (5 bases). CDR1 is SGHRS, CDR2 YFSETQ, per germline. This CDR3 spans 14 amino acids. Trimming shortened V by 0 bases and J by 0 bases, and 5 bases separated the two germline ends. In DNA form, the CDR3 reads TGCGCCAGCAGCTTGGAGCGGAGCACAGATACGCAGTATTTT. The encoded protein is CASSLERSTDTQYF.

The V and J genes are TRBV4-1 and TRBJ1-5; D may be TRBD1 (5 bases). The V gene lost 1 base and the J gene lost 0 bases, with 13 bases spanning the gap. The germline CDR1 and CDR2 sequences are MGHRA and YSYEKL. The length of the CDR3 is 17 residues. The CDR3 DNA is TGCGCCAGCAGCCAAGTTCCCGGACAAAATAGCAATCAGCCCCAGCATTTT. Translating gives CASSQVPGQNSNQPQHF.

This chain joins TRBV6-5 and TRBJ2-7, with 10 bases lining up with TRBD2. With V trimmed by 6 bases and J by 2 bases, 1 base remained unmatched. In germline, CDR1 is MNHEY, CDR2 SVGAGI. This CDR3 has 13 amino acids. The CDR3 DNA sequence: TGTGCCAGCAGGCTAGCGGGGGCCTACGAGCAGTACTTC. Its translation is CASRLAGAYEQYF.

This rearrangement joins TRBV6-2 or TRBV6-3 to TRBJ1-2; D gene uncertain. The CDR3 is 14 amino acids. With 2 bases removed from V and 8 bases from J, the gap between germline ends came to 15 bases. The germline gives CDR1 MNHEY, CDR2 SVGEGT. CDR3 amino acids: CASSYISGFGGYTF. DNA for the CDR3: TGTGCCAGCAGTTACATCTCGGGTTTCGGAGGCTACACCTTC.

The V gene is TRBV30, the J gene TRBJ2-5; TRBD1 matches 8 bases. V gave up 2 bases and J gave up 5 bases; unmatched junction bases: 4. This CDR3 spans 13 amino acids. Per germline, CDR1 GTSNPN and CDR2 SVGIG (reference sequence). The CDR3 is CAWSPTGVETQYF. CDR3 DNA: TGTGCCTGGAGTCCGACAGGGGTCGAGACCCAGTACTTC.

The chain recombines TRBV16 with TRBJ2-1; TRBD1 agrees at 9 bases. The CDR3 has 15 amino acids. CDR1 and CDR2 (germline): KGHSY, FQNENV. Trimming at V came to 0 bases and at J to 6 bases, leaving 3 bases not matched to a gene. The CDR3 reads CASSQSGQGTNEQFF. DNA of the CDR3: TGTGCCAGCAGCCAATCGGGACAGGGCACCAATGAGCAGTTCTTC.

In DNA, the CDR3 is TGTGCCAGCAGCCTCGGCACCGGGACAGGGGGACGTGAGCAGTACTTC. Protein product: CASSLGTGTGGREQYF. The rearrangement joins TRBV5-6 to TRBJ2-7, with 11 bases identical to TRBD1. The CDR3 covers 16 residues. The trim removed 4 bases at V and 7 bases at J, leaving 13 bases unmatched. Germline V lookup: CDR1 SGHDT, CDR2 YYEEEE.

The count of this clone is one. In DNA, the CDR3 is TGTGCCAGCAGCCAAAGCGGACAGGGAGAAGGACTAGGGATGGAAGAGACCCAGTACTTC. This gives the protein CASSQSGQGEGLGMEETQYF. The J gene is TRBJ2-5, the V gene TRBV21-1; the table's D call, TRBD1, has no DNA check behind it. TRBV21-1 is a pseudogene. This CDR3 is built from 20 residues.

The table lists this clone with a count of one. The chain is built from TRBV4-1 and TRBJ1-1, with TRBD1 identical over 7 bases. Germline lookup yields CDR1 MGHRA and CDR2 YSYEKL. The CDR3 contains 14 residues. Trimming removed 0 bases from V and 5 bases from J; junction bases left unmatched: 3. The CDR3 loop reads CASSQDQGGTEAFF. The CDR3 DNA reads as TGCGCCAGCAGCCAAGACCAGGGGGGTACTGAAGCTTTCTTT.